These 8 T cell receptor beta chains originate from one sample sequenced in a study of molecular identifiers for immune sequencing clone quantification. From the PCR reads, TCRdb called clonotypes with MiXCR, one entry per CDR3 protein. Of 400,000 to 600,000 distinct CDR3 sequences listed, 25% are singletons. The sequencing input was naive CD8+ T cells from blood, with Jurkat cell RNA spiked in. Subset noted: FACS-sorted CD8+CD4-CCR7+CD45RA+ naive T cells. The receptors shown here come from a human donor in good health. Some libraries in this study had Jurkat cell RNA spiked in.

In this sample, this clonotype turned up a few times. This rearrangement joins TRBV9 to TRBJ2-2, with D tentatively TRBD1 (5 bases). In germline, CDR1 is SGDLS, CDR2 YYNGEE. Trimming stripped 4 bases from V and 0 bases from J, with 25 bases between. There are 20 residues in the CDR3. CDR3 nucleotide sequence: TGTGCCAGCAGCCCACAGGAACAGTCAGTTTTCTTCGCGAACACCGGGGAGCTGTTTTTT. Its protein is CASSPQEQSVFFANTGELFF.

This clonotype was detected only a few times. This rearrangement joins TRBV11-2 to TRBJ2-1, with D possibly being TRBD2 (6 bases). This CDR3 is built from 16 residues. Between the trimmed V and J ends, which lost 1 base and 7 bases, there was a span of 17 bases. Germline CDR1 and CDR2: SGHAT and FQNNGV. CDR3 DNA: TGTGCCAGCAGCTTAGGAGGTCCTCCAGGAGGGAATGAGCAGTTCTTC. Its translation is CASSLGGPPGGNEQFF.

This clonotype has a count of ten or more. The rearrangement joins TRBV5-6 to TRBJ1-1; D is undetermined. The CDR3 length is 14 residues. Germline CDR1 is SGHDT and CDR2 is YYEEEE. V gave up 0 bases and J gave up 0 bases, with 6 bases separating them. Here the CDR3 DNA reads TGTGCCAGCAGCTTGGAGGTGATGAACACTGAAGCTTTCTTT. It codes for CASSLEVMNTEAFF.

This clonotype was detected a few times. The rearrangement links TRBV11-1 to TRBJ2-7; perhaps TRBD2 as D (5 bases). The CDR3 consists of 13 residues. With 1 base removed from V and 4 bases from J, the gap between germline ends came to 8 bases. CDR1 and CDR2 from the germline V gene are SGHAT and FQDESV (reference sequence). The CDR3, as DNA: TGTGCCAGCAGCTTAGAGGAGGTGTACGAGCAGTACTTC. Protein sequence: CASSLEEVYEQYF.

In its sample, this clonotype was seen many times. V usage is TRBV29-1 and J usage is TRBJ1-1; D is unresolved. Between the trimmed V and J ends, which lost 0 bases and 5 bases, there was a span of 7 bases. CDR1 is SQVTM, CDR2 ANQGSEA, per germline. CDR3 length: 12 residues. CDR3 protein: CSVEDSGTEAFF. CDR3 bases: TGCAGCGTTGAAGATAGTGGTACTGAAGCTTTCTTT.

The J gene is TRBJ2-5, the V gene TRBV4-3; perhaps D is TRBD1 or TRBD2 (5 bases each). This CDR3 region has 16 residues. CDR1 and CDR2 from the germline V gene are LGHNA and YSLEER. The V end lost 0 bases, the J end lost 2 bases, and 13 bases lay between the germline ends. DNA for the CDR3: TGCGCCAGCAGCCAAGAAGAGGGATGGGGGCAAGAGACCCAGTACTTC. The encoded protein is CASSQEEGWGQETQYF.

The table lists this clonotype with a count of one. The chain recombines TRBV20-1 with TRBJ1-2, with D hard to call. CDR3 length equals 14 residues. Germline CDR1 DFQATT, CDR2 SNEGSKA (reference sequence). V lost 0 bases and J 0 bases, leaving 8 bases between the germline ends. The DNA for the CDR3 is TGCAGTGCTAGAGATGTGTCGACTAACTATGGCTACACCTTC. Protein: CSARDVSTNYGYTF.

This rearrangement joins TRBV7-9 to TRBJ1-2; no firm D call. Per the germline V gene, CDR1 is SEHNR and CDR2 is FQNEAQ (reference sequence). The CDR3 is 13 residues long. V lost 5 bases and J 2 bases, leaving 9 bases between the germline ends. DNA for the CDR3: TGTGCCAGCAGCCCCCTAGAGAACTATGGCTACACCTTC. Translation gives CASSPLENYGYTF.